The sequence of this T cell receptor beta chain was determined in a study of blood T cell repertoires in COVID-19. Turning to the study itself: Sites in the United States, Italy and Spain provided acute and convalescent COVID-19 samples.

Enrolled during active infection, Seattle patients were then followed longitudinally. The CDR3 length is 13 residues. CDR1 and CDR2 from the germline V gene are SGHAT and FQNNGV. V was trimmed by 5 bases and J by 1 base, leaving 6 bases between them. Authors' analysis steps: Amplifying reference gene primers gave estimates of nucleated cell counts. The data were produced by immunoSEQ multiplex PCR, yet TCRdb's version contains in-frame clones alone and is incomplete. V and J calls and clone size follow that table, whereas D and trimming were derived from the DNA. The sample has over 60,000 clones; roughly 80% are singletons.

The chain joins TRBV11-2 to TRBJ1-3; D is unclear. The source material was peripheral blood. This receptor was taken from a man in his sixties with COVID-19, enrolled during active disease. CDR3 amino acids: CASSVLSGNTIYF. The CDR3 bases are TGTGCCAGCAGCGTCCTTTCTGGAAACACCATATATTTT.